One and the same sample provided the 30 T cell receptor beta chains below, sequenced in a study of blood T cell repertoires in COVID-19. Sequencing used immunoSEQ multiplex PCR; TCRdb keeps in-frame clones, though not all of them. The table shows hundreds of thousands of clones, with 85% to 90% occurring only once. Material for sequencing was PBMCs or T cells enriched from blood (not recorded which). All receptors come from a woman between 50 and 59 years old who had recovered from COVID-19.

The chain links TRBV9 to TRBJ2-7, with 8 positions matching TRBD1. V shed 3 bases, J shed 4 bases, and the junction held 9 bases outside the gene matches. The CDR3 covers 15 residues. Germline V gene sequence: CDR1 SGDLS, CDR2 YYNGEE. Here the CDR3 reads CASSEQGAGIYEQYF. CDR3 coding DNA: TGTGCCAGCAGCGAGCAGGGGGCTGGGATTTACGAGCAGTACTTC.

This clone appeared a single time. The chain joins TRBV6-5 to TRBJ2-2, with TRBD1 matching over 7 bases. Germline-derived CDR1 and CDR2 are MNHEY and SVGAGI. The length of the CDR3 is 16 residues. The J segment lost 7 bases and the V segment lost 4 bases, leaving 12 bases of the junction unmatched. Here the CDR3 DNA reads TGTGCCAGCAGTTGGGACAGCCTCACCGATAACGGGGAGCTGTTTTTT. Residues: CASSWDSLTDNGELFF.

The CDR3 loop is CASSLGQSTTGQSQVNEKLFF. For the CDR3, the DNA is TGCGCCAGCAGCTTGGGACAGTCAACGACAGGTCAATCCCAGGTTAATGAAAAACTGTTTTTT. V is TRBV5-1 and J is TRBJ1-4; D is possibly TRBD1 (6 bases). V was clipped by 0 bases and J by 4 bases, with 28 bases between them. The CDR3 runs to 21 residues. Germline CDR1 and CDR2: SGHRS and YFSETQ.

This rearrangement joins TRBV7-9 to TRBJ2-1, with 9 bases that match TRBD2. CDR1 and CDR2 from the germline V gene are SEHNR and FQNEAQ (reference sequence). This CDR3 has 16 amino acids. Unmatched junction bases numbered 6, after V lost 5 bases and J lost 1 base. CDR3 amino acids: CASSGSGLASYNEQFF. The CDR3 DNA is TGTGCCAGCAGCGGGTCGGGACTAGCTTCCTACAATGAGCAGTTCTTC.

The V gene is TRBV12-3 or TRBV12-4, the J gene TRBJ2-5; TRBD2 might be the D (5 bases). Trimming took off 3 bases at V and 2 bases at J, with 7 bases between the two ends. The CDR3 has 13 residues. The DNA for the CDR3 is TGTGCCAGCAGTTTTAGCGTGCAAGAGACCCAGTACTTC. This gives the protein CASSFSVQETQYF.

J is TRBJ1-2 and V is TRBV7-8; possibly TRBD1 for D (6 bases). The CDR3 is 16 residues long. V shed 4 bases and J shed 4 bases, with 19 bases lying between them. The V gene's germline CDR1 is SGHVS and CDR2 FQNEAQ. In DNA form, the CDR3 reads TGTGCCAGCAGCTGGACCCGGGACATTCTTCGCTATGGCTACACCTTC. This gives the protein CASSWTRDILRYGYTF.

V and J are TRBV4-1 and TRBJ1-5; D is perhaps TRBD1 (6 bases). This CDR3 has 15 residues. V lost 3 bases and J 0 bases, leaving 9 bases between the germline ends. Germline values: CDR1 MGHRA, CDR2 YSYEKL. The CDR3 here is CASSQGAASNQPQHF. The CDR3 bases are TGCGCCAGCAGCCAGGGGGCTGCTAGCAATCAGCCCCAGCATTTT.

The CDR3 sequence: CSVLLLGQQETQYF. DNA for the CDR3: TGCAGCGTTTTGCTCCTGGGGCAGCAAGAGACCCAGTACTTC. V is TRBV29-1 and J is TRBJ2-5; possibly TRBD1 for D (5 bases). Germline V gene sequence: CDR1 SQVTM, CDR2 ANQGSEA. The CDR3 has 14 residues. V lost 5 bases to trimming and J lost 2 bases, with 15 bases between them.

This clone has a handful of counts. In DNA, the CDR3 is TGTGCCAGCAGTTCGCAGCTACAAGCGGGAAGGTCCTACAATGAGCAGTTCTTC. Translation gives CASSSQLQAGRSYNEQFF. The chain employs TRBV27 and TRBJ2-1; 7 positions agree with TRBD2. The CDR3 runs 18 residues. After removal of 4 bases from V and 1 base from J, the junction contained 13 bases not matched to a gene. CDR1 and CDR2 from the germline V gene are MNHEY and SMNVEV (reference sequence).

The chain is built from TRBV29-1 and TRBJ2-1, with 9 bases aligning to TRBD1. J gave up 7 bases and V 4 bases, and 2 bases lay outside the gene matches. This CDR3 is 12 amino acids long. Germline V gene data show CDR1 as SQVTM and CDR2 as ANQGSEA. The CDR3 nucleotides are TGCAGCGTTGCCGGGACAGGGAATGAGCAGTTCTTC. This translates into CSVAGTGNEQFF.

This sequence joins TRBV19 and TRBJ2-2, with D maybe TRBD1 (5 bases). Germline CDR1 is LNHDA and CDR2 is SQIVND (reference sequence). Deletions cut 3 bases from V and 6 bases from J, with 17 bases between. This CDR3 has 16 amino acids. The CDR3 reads CASSIRDRASPGELFF. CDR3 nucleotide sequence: TGTGCCAGTAGTATCCGAGACAGAGCTAGTCCCGGGGAGCTGTTTTTT.

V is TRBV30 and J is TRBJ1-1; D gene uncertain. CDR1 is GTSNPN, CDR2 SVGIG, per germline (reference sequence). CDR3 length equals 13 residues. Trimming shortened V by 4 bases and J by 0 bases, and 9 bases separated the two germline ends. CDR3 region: CAWTHGMNTEAFF. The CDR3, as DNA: TGTGCCTGGACCCACGGGATGAACACTGAAGCTTTCTTT. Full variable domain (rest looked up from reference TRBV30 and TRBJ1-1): SQTIHQWPATLVQPVGSPLSLECTVEGTSNPNLYWYRQAAGRGLQLLFYSVGIGQISSEVPQNLSASRPQDRQFILSSKKLLLSDSGFYLCAWTHGMNTEAFFGQGTRLTVV.

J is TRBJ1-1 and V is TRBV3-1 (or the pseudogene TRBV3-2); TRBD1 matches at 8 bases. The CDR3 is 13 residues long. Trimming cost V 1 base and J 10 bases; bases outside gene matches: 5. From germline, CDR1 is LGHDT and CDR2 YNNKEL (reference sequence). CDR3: CASSQVGGTGAFF. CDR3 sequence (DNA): TGTGCCAGCAGCCAAGTTGGAGGGACAGGAGCTTTCTTT.

The CDR3 is CASRAGAGGAETQYF. CDR3 nucleotide sequence: TGTGCCAGCAGGGCCGGTGCAGGGGGCGCTGAGACCCAGTACTTC. The chain carries TRBV11-2 and TRBJ2-5; the match to TRBD1 covers 8 bases. Germline values: CDR1 SGHAT, CDR2 FQNNGV. With V trimmed by 6 bases and J by 5 bases, 11 bases remained unmatched. The CDR3 is 15 residues long.

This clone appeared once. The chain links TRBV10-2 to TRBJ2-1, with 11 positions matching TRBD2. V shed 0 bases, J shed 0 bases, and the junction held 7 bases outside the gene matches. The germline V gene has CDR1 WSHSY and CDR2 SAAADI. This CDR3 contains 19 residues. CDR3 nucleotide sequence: TGCGCCAGCAGTGAGTCGGGACTAGCGGCTTTTAGCTCCTACAATGAGCAGTTCTTC. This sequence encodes CASSESGLAAFSSYNEQFF.

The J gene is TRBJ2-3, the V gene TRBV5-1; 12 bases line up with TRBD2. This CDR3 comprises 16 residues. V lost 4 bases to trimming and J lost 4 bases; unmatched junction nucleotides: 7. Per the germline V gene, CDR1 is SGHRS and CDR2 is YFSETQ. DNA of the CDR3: TGCGCCAGCAGCAGAAGGACTAGCGGGAATCCAGATACGCAGTATTTT. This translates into CASSRRTSGNPDTQYF.

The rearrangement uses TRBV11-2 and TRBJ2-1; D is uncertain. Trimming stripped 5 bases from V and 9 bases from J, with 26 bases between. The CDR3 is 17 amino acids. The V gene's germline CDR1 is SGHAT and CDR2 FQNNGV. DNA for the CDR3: TGTGCCAGCAGCGCGTATCTAGGTGGCCTTAAGGCTGCTGAGCAGTTCTTC. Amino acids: CASSAYLGGLKAAEQFF. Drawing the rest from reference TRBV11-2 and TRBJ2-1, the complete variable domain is EAGVAQSPRYKIIEKRQSVAFWCNPISGHATLYWYQQILGQGPKLLIQFQNNGVVDDSQLPKDRFSAERLKGVDSTLKIQPAKLEDSAVYLCASSAYLGGLKAAEQFFGPGTRLTVL.

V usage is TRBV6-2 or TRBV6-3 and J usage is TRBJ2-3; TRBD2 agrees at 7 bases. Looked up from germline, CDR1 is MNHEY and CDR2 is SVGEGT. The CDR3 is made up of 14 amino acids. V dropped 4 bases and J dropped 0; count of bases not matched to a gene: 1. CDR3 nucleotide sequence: TGTGCCAGCAGTTCCGGGGGGAGCACAGATACGCAGTATTTT. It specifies CASSSGGSTDTQYF.

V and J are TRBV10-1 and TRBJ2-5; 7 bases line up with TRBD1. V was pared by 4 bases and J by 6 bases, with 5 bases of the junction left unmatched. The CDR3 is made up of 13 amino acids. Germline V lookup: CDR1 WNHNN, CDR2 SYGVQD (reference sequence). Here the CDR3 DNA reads TGCGCCAGCAGTGGGAACAGGGGAAAGACCCAGTACTTC. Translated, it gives CASSGNRGKTQYF.

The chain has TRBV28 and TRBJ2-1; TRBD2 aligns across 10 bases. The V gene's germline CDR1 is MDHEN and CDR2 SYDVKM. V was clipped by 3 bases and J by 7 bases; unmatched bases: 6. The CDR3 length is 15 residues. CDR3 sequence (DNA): TGTGCCAGCAGTTTTGGGTCTAGCGGGAGAAATGAGCAGTTCTTC. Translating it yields CASSFGSSGRNEQFF. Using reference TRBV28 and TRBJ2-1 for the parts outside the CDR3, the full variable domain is DVKVTQSSRYLVKRTGEKVFLECVQDMDHENMFWYRQDPGLGLRLIYFSYDVKMKEKGDIPEGYSVSREKKERFSLILESASTNQTSMYLCASSFGSSGRNEQFFGPGTRLTVL.

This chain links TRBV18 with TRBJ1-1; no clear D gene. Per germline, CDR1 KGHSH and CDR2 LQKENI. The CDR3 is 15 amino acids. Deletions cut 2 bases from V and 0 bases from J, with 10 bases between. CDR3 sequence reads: CASSPEWALNTEAFF. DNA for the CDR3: TGTGCCAGCTCACCAGAGTGGGCTCTGAACACTGAAGCTTTCTTT.

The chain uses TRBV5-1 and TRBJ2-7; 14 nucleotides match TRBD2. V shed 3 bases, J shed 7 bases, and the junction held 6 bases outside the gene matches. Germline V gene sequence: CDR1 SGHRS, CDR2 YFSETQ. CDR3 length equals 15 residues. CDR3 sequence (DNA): TGCGCCAGCAGCTGGGGACTAGCGGGAGTAAGTGAGCAGTACTTC. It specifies CASSWGLAGVSEQYF.

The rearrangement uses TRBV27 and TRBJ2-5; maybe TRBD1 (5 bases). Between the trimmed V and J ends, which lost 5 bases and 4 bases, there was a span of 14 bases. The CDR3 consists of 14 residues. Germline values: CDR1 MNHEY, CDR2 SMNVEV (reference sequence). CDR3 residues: CASSPVQGRETQYF. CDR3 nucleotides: TGTGCCAGCAGTCCGGTCCAGGGCCGAGAGACCCAGTACTTC.

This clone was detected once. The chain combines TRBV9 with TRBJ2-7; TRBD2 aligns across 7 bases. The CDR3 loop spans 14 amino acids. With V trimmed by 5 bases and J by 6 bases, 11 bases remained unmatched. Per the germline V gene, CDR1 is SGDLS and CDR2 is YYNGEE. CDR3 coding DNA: TGTGCCAGCAGTTTCCTTTTAGCGGGCGGCGAGCAGTACTTC. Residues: CASSFLLAGGEQYF.

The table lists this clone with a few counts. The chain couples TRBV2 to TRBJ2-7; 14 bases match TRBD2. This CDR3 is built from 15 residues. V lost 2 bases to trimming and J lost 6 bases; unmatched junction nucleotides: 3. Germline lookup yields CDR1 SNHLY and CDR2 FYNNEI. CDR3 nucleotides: TGTGCCAGCAGTGAACTAGGGACTAGCGGGAGCGAGCAGTACTTC. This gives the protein CASSELGTSGSEQYF.

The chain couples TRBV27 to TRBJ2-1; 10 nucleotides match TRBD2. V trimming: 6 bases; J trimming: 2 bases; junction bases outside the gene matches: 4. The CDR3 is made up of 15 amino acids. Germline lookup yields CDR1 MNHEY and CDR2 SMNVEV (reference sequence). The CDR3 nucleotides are TGTGCCAGCAGAGTAGCGGGAGGTCCCTACAATGAGCAGTTCTTC. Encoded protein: CASRVAGGPYNEQFF.

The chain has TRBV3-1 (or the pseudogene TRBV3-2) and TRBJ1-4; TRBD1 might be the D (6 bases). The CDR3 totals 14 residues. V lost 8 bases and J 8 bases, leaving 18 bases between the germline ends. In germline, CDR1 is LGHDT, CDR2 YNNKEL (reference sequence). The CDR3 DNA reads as TGTGCCAGCTCGGAGGGGGGGGTTCAAGAAAAACTGTTTTTT. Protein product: CASSEGGVQEKLFF.

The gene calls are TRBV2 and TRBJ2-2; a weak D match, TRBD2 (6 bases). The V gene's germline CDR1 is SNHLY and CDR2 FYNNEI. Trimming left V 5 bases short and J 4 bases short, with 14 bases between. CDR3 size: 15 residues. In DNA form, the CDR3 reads TGTGCCAGCAGTTCGACTAGTATATCCACCGGGGAGCTGTTTTTT. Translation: CASSSTSISTGELFF.

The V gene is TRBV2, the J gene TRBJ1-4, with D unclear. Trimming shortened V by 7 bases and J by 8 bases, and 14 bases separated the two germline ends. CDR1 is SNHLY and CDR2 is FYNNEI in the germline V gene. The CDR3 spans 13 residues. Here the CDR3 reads CASTLEEYEKLFF. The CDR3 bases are TGTGCCAGCACCCTCGAGGAGTACGAAAAACTGTTTTTT.

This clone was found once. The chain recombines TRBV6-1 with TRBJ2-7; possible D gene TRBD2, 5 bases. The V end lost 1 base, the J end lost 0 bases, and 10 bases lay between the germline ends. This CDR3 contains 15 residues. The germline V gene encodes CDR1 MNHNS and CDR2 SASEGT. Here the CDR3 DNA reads TGTGCCAGCAGTGAAGGGACTGGCAGCTCCTACGAGCAGTACTTC. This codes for CASSEGTGSSYEQYF.